This TCR beta chain was observed in a study of shared clonotypes between healthy human individuals. About the research overall: The study used three CD4 naive, three CD4 memory, two CD8 naive and one CD8 memory plate per donor.

CD8 cells regarded as naive lacked CD45RO, were positively chosen for CCR7, and omitted terminally differentiated effector memory CD45RA+ cells. About this clone: The antigen remains undetermined.

Study-wide findings and caveats: Memory subsets had estimated richness that was generally smaller than that of naive subsets.

Assay: immunoSEQ multiplex PCR; the TCRdb copy retains only in-frame clones and omits some. This sample has approximately 2,200,000 clones, with around 93% found just once. This CDR3 region has 15 residues. V gave up 6 bases and J gave up 6 bases, with 20 bases separating them. The germline gives CDR1 MNHEY, CDR2 SMNVEV (reference sequence). The receptor was isolated from a young man in good health. Some clones in this sample may be carry-over from other donors' samples. The specimen sequenced was naive CD8+ T cells from PBMCs. The chain recombines TRBV27 with TRBJ1-1, with D unresolved. CDR3 amino acids: CASSPRIGVWSEAFF. The CDR3 nucleotides read TGTGCCAGCAGCCCTAGAATTGGGGTTTGGTCTGAAGCTTTCTTT.